A single sample gave rise to the 4 T cell receptor beta chains below, sequenced in a study of T cells in localized non-small cell lung cancer. TCRdb's table, derived via immunoSEQ multiplex PCR, lists solely in-frame clones and lacks some. The table has about 72,000 clones, 84% seen once. The sequencing used peripheral blood, collected before any cancer treatment. The receptors here all came from a female donor of 60 years or more with stage I lung adenocarcinoma.

V usage is TRBV12-5 and J usage is TRBJ2-5; TRBD1 agrees at 9 bases. The germline gives CDR1 LGHNT, CDR2 FRNRAP. Trimming removed 5 bases from V and 6 bases from J; junction bases left unmatched: 10. The CDR3 has 15 amino acids. The DNA of the CDR3 is TGTGCTAGTGGTACACATCCGGGACAGGGCAAGACCCAGTACTTC. It codes for CASGTHPGQGKTQYF.

This clone came up once. V and J are TRBV15 and TRBJ2-2; 9 bases line up with TRBD1. Germline CDR1 and CDR2: LNHNV and YYDKDF (reference sequence). CDR3 length equals 17 residues. Trimming removed 0 bases from V and 1 base from J; junction bases left unmatched: 3. The CDR3 coding sequence is TGTGCCACCAGCAGAGATGGACAGGGGATGAACACCGGGGAGCTGTTTTTT. The encoded protein is CATSRDGQGMNTGELFF. Drawing the rest from reference TRBV15 and TRBJ2-2, the complete variable domain is DAMVIQNPRYQVTQFGKPVTLSCSQTLNHNVMYWYQQKSSQAPKLLFHYYDKDFNNEADTPDNFQSRRPNTSFCFLDIRSPGLGDTAMYLCATSRDGQGMNTGELFFGEGSRLTVL.

The chain has TRBV2 and TRBJ1-3; no firm D call. Germline CDR1 is SNHLY and CDR2 is FYNNEI. V was shortened by 2 bases and J by 8 bases, with 10 bases between the two germline ends. The CDR3 is 13 residues long. DNA for the CDR3: TGTGCCAGCAGTGAATACCGGGTTGACACCATATATTTT. This encodes CASSEYRVDTIYF.

V usage is TRBV6-6 and J usage is TRBJ2-3; possibly TRBD2 for D (6 bases). Germline CDR1 is MNHNY and CDR2 is SVGAGI (reference sequence). V was shortened by 6 bases and J by 14 bases, with 18 bases between the two germline ends. The CDR3 contains 12 residues. Here the CDR3 reads CASSHGGLGMYF. CDR3 DNA: TGTGCCAGCAGCCACGGGGGATTGGGCATGTATTTT.